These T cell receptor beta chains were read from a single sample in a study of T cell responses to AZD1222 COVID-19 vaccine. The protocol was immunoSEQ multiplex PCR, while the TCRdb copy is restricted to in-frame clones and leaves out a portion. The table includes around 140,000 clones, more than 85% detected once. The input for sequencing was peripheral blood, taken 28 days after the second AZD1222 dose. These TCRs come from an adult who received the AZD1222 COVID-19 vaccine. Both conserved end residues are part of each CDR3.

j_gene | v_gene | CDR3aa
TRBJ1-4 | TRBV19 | CASSPRDPRAEKLFF
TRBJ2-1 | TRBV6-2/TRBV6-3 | CASSYSGAPLQFF
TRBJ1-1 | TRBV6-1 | CASSEWTENTEAFF
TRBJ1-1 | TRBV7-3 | CASSPPTRATEAFF
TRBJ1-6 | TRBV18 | CASSPQGDLEAPLHF
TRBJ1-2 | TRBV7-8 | CASSPRTVEGYGYTF
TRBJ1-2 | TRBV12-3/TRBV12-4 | CASSLGQNYGYTF
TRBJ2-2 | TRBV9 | CASSASARDREFTGELFF
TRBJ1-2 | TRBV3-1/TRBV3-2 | CASSPRPADGYTF
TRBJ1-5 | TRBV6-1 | CASSEYGDSNQPQHF
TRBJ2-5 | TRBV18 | CASSPPEVYQETQYF
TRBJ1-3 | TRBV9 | CASSARTGDGNTIYF
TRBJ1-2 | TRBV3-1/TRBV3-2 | CASSQRTGGAVHTF
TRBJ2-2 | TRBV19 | CATDRRAGTGELFF
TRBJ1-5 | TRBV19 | CASSKAAGGRFDDQPQHF
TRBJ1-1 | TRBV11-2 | CASSYQGGTEAFF
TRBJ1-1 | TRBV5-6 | CASSLALFGPEAFF
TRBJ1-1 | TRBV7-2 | CASSPLGKATEAFF